This is a list of T cell receptor beta chains from one sample in a study of blood T cell repertoires in COVID-19. Clones were read by immunoSEQ multiplex PCR, and TCRdb kept only the in-frame ones, dropping some. The data show approximately 92,000 clones, around four fifths seen once. Sequenced material: peripheral blood. Receptors originate from a man aged 50 to 60 with acute or convalescent COVID-19. CDR3s include the opening cysteine and the closing phenylalanine or tryptophan.

j_gene: TRBJ2-2
v_gene: TRBV19
CDR3aa: CASTERVTGELFF

j_gene: TRBJ1-1
v_gene: TRBV4-3
CDR3aa: CASSLGLSTEAFF

j_gene: TRBJ1-5
v_gene: TRBV5-6
CDR3aa: CASSFGTGNNQPQHF

j_gene: TRBJ2-2
v_gene: TRBV30
CDR3aa: CAWSAPQSAGELFF

j_gene: TRBJ2-7
v_gene: TRBV21-1
CDR3aa: CASSPGTGGSYEQYF

j_gene: TRBJ2-1
v_gene: TRBV11-2
CDR3aa: CASSPSGFINEQFF

j_gene: TRBJ1-2
v_gene: TRBV29-1
CDR3aa: CSVEEAGYTF

j_gene: TRBJ1-1
v_gene: TRBV5-1
CDR3aa: CASSQGQGGFAAFF

j_gene: TRBJ1-3
v_gene: TRBV7-2
CDR3aa: CASSLGGAGNTIYF

j_gene: TRBJ1-2
v_gene: TRBV7-2
CDR3aa: CASSLELSTTGVGYTF

j_gene: TRBJ2-4
v_gene: TRBV6-6
CDR3aa: CASSYSTGGTKNIQYF

j_gene: TRBJ1-6
v_gene: TRBV27
CDR3aa: CASSWAGQGGNSPLHF

j_gene: TRBJ2-7
v_gene: TRBV5-5
CDR3aa: CASSSGGRNTYEQYF

j_gene: TRBJ1-4
v_gene: TRBV18
CDR3aa: CASSPRSGGNEKLFF

j_gene: TRBJ2-2
v_gene: TRBV6-2/TRBV6-3
CDR3aa: CASSSYGGQRLTGELFF

j_gene: TRBJ1-5
v_gene: TRBV6-5
CDR3aa: CASSYGDIYSNQPQHF

j_gene: TRBJ1-2
v_gene: TRBV6-5
CDR3aa: CASSYYGVVSNYGYTF

j_gene: TRBJ2-2
v_gene: TRBV29-1
CDR3aa: CSVAWGGTNTGELFF

j_gene: TRBJ2-2
v_gene: TRBV5-1
CDR3aa: CASSLHGAQGTGELFF

j_gene: TRBJ1-1
v_gene: TRBV30
CDR3aa: CAWSVGQGHTEAFF

j_gene: TRBJ1-1
v_gene: TRBV3-1/TRBV3-2
CDR3aa: CASSQFSGTGDTEAFF

j_gene: TRBJ2-1
v_gene: TRBV18
CDR3aa: CASSPPQTSGVNEQFF

j_gene: TRBJ2-7
v_gene: TRBV15
CDR3aa: CATSSAGQSYEQYF

j_gene: TRBJ1-1
v_gene: TRBV11-2
CDR3aa: CASSLDHVTEAFF

j_gene: TRBJ1-2
v_gene: TRBV19
CDR3aa: CASSITGTYGYTF

j_gene: TRBJ2-1
v_gene: TRBV9
CDR3aa: CASSRYGTDNEQFF

j_gene: TRBJ2-7
v_gene: TRBV19
CDR3aa: CASTQPGQELEWYF

j_gene: TRBJ2-7
v_gene: TRBV2
CDR3aa: CASSDTQSYEQYF

j_gene: TRBJ2-7
v_gene: TRBV5-4
CDR3aa: CASSLGGGSFDEQYF

j_gene: TRBJ1-1
v_gene: TRBV11-2
CDR3aa: CASSLDVGQGLAFF

j_gene: TRBJ2-7
v_gene: TRBV11-2
CDR3aa: CASSLEQGAYEQYF

j_gene: TRBJ1-2
v_gene: TRBV20-1
CDR3aa: CSAAEQYGYTF

j_gene: TRBJ2-5
v_gene: TRBV7-2
CDR3aa: CASSLFAGAQETQYF

j_gene: TRBJ2-5
v_gene: TRBV5-3
CDR3aa: CARSLVVSRVRQIQETQYF

j_gene: TRBJ2-7
v_gene: TRBV5-6
CDR3aa: CASSLGGTASYEQYF

j_gene: TRBJ1-5
v_gene: TRBV7-9
CDR3aa: CASSRGGAQHF

j_gene: TRBJ2-7
v_gene: TRBV5-6
CDR3aa: CASRRTGTEVYEQYF

j_gene: TRBJ1-1
v_gene: TRBV15
CDR3aa: CATSRDRGHENTEAFF

j_gene: TRBJ1-6
v_gene: TRBV6-5
CDR3aa: CASSYSEANSPLHF

j_gene: TRBJ2-7
v_gene: TRBV5-1
CDR3aa: CASSFSPSATYEQYF

j_gene: TRBJ2-5
v_gene: TRBV29-1
CDR3aa: CSVEWGTAEETQYF

j_gene: TRBJ1-5
v_gene: TRBV3-1/TRBV3-2
CDR3aa: CASSQPGGQGVGSSNQPQHF

j_gene: TRBJ1-1
v_gene: TRBV20-1
CDR3aa: CSASGAYTEAFF

j_gene: TRBJ2-7
v_gene: TRBV11-2
CDR3aa: CASRGLAGPQYYEQYF

j_gene: TRBJ2-1
v_gene: TRBV23-1
CDR3aa: CASSQESGGSNEQFF

j_gene: TRBJ2-1
v_gene: TRBV12-5
CDR3aa: CASGLVVGTGDRNEQFF

j_gene: TRBJ2-3
v_gene: TRBV28
CDR3aa: CASSTSGATTDTQYF

j_gene: TRBJ2-7
v_gene: TRBV4-3
CDR3aa: CASSQEVAGEVGQYF

j_gene: TRBJ1-2
v_gene: TRBV18
CDR3aa: CASSRQGDRNYGYTF

j_gene: TRBJ1-1
v_gene: TRBV10-3
CDR3aa: CAIRAHGANTEAFF

j_gene: TRBJ2-3
v_gene: TRBV7-9
CDR3aa: CASSSGRGGADTQYF

j_gene: TRBJ1-5
v_gene: TRBV6-5
CDR3aa: CASSSRIDQPQHF

j_gene: TRBJ1-3
v_gene: TRBV6-4
CDR3aa: CASNGQVVTIYF

j_gene: TRBJ1-1
v_gene: TRBV30
CDR3aa: CAWGGQGQKAFF

j_gene: TRBJ2-1
v_gene: TRBV25-1
CDR3aa: CASSFGFGEQFF

j_gene: TRBJ2-7
v_gene: TRBV6-1
CDR3aa: CASSEGSGGQDEQYF

j_gene: TRBJ2-7
v_gene: TRBV4-2
CDR3aa: CASSQEGTSSYEQYF

j_gene: TRBJ1-4
v_gene: TRBV7-2
CDR3aa: CASSLGGGGEKLFF

j_gene: TRBJ1-1
v_gene: TRBV10-3
CDR3aa: CAIRDGGGFEAFF